This paragraph reports one T cell receptor beta chain. Original processing methods: Amplified reference gene primers provided the basis for estimating nucleated cell counts. TCRdb keeps only in-frame clones here, not all; method: immunoSEQ multiplex PCR. V and J calls plus clone size are reproduced from that table; the DNA served to infer D and trimming. The data contain roughly 150,000 clones, around four fifths of them singletons. The sample comes from a study of blood T cell repertoires in COVID-19. Background on the study: Sites across the United States, Italy and Spain contributed samples from acute and convalescent COVID-19. Sample material is recorded as cDNA or gDNA derived from T cells, B-cell-depleted T cells, or PBMCs.

Material for sequencing was peripheral blood. The source of this sequence is a woman over 75 with acute or convalescent COVID-19.

Written as DNA, the CDR3 is TGTGCCAGCAGCGTGACCCGGGGTACTGAAGCTTTCTTT. This sequence encodes CASSVTRGTEAFF. The chain combines TRBV11-3 with TRBJ1-1, with D hard to call. Germline values: CDR1 SGHNT, CDR2 YENEEA. Trimming shortened V by 5 bases and J by 5 bases, and 12 bases separated the two germline ends. The CDR3 has 13 amino acids.